This T cell receptor (beta chain) appears in the sequencing data of a study of shared clonotypes between healthy human individuals. Across the whole study: Sampling drew on donors who were a couple of women and a few men aged 18 to 49.

The study, taken as a whole, reports: Clonotypes which were not shared had lower generation probabilities than clonotypes that all four donors shared.

It was at deep level that the assay was run. Methods used by the authors: Filtering differed, since immunoSEQ gave only junction sequences and no quality scores. Profiled with immunoSEQ multiplex PCR; TCRdb holds only in-frame clones, not every one. The DNA gave D and trimming, while V, J and clone size come from that table. The sample holds approximately 700,000 clones; 60% to 75% are singletons and the top ten take around 2%. Notes on this clone: What it recognizes is unknown.

The TCR was taken from a woman aged 25 to 39 in good health. Sequenced sample: memory CD4+ T cells sorted from blood. Indicated subset: CD45RA-negative fraction.

CDR3: CASSYSEGSGANVLTF. The CDR3 bases are TGTGCCAGCAGTTACTCAGAGGGCTCAGGGGCCAACGTCCTGACTTTC. The J gene is TRBJ2-6, the V gene TRBV6-5, with D tentatively TRBD2 (5 bases). Trimming shortened V by 0 bases and J by 4 bases, and 10 bases separated the two germline ends. The CDR3 contains 16 residues. Germline lookup yields CDR1 MNHEY and CDR2 SVGAGI.